This TCR beta chain was retrieved from a study of T cell clonotyping in hematopoietic cell transplantation (dated by TCRdb to about 2021). Background for the entire study: Recipient samples taken before transplant were collected after cytoreduction. Recruitment of patients was conducted between 2015 and January 2017, and follow-up was continued until late 2020 or death. The study collected 120 to 150 blood samples from 30 to 45 consecutive transplant recipients and their related donors.

This clone was detected a few times. The clone's antigen remains unknown. The record has no base qualities; no much larger clone is one base away. TCR beta CDR3 regions were amplified from genomic DNA with the immunoSEQ assay, a bias-controlled multiplex PCR using V- and J-specific primers. In a second PCR step, a proprietary barcode and Illumina adapter sequences were attached to the CDR3 amplicons. An Illumina MiSeq instrument was used for sequencing of the CDR3 libraries. Per the original workflow: Export and quality control were performed with immunoSEQ Analyzer 3.0, and downstream analyses were performed with R Bioconductor and Immunarch. Only productive rearrangements in the normalized downsampled data set were used to calculate repertoire metrics. Pathologically expanded clonotypes were defined as those larger than 5 templates in the normalized cohort. Repertoire diversity was measured with the Inverse Simpson Index. To capture all clonotypes, CMV-specificity analyses were performed on the non-normalized data set. In TCRdb, the immuneACCESS table is reduced to in-frame sequences with V and J assigned. These tables do not hold every clone; where another copy was compared, an unresolved V gene accounts for under half, and the others remain unexplained. The V and J calls and clone size come from that table; D and trimming were worked out from the DNA. Within this sample are about 6,800 clones, with around 88% of them counted one time only. The top ten constitute roughly 4% of the sample.

Study-wide conclusions, independent of this receptor: Broader TCR repertoire diversity after transplant was predicted by Inverse Simpson Index values from donors and from recipients before transplant. The sample size was limited, and CD4 and CD8 repertoire contributions could not be separated because cells were not sorted. After transplant, TCR diversity in recipients dropped, and pathologically expanded clonotypes climbed progressively between day 30 and day 180. Just a small fraction of recipient repertoires overlapped with donor repertoires, and more than 97% appeared de novo at the given depth.

Germline trimming: 5 bases from V, 5 bases from J; junction bases outside gene matches: 2. The CDR1 and CDR2 encoded by the germline V gene are ENHRY and SYGVKD. CDR3 length: 13 amino acids, cysteine to phenylalanine. The entry retains the CDR3 DNA only, 39 bases that are in frame from base 1. Explained via the paper, the time point label denotes: recipient sample about 28 days before transplant, after cytoreduction. Recipient blood was collected about 28 days before transplant and at days 30, 100 and 180 after transplant. Nuclei Lysis Solution was used to extract genomic DNA from fresh or cryopreserved unfractionated peripheral blood mononuclear cells.

The receptor's source is a man aged 30-40 years with acute myeloid leukemia. Some clones in this sample may be carry-over from other donors' samples. This specimen was peripheral blood mononuclear cells, taken before stem cell transplant. The rearrangement joined TRBV10-3 to TRBJ1-2; 10 central nucleotides agree with TRBD1. The nucleotide sequence is given as TGTGCCATCAGTTCGGGACAGGGGTATGGCTACACCTTC. This codes for CAISSGQGYGYTF.